Below, one TCR beta chain is given with its context. This entry comes from a study of shared clonotypes between healthy human individuals. V dropped 1 base and J dropped 4 bases, with 13 bases sitting between them. The CDR3 length is 15 residues. CDR1 MGHRA and CDR2 YSYEKL come from the germline V gene. Naive CD8 isolation took CD45RO-negative cells positively selected for CCR7 and excluded terminally differentiated effector memory CD45RA+ cells. Produced via immunoSEQ multiplex PCR; TCRdb's table is partial and in-frame only. Seen here are about 2 million clones, 85% to 95% observed once, and the top ten hold 1% to 1.5%.

The receptor comes from a man aged 18 to 29 in good health. The gene calls are TRBV4-1 and TRBJ1-1; D remains unclear. The sequencing sample was made of naive CD8+ T cells sorted from blood. The CDR3 DNA follows: TGCGCCAGCAGCCAAGGCTATCCGGGGAGCACTGAAGCTTTCTTT. Translation gives CASSQGYPGSTEAFF.